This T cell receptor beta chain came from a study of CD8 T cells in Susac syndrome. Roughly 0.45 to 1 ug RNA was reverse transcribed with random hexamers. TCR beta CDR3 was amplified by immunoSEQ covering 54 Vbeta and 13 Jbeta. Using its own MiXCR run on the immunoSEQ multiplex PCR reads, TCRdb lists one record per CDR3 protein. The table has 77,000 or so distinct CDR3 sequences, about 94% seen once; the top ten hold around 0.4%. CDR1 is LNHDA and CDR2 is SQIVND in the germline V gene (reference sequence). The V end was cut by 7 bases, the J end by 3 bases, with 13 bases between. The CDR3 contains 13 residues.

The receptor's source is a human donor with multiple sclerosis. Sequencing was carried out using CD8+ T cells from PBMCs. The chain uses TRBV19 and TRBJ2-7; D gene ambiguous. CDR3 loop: CASTPGPNYEQYF. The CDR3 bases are TGTGCCAGTACCCCCGGTCCCAACTACGAGCAGTACTTC.